These 19 T cell receptor beta chains were sequenced from one sample in a study of blood T cell repertoires in COVID-19. Sequenced by immunoSEQ multiplex PCR; TCRdb stores in-frame clones only, minus some. This table holds 90,000 to 150,000 clones, about 85% found once. Material for sequencing was peripheral blood. All receptors derive from a man older than 75 with acute or convalescent COVID-19.

J is TRBJ2-7 and V is TRBV27, with 11 bases matching TRBD2. Germline V gene data show CDR1 as MNHEY and CDR2 as SMNVEV (reference sequence). Losses at the gene ends were 3 bases for V and 5 bases for J; bases not matched to a gene: 9. This CDR3 region has 16 residues. This chain's CDR3 is CASSLKLAGDPDEQYF. The CDR3 DNA sequence: TGTGCCAGCAGTTTGAAACTAGCGGGGGATCCCGACGAGCAGTACTTC.

The J gene is TRBJ2-5, the V gene TRBV5-5, with 12 bases that match TRBD1. This CDR3 is built from 15 residues. Germline CDR1 SGHKS, CDR2 YYEKEE (reference sequence). The junction had 8 bases not matched to a gene; V was cut back by 5 bases and J by 6 bases. The CDR3 DNA is TGTGCCAGCAGTATTCCGGGACAGGGGGCCAAGACCCAGTACTTC. Protein sequence: CASSIPGQGAKTQYF.

This clone was detected only once. The chain employs TRBV12-3 or TRBV12-4 and TRBJ1-2; possible D gene TRBD1, 5 bases. The CDR3 runs to 12 residues. Trimming took off 2 bases at V and 4 bases at J, with 5 bases between the two ends. This chain's CDR3 is CASSLQGYGYTF. CDR3 DNA: TGTGCCAGCAGTTTACAGGGCTATGGCTACACCTTC.

The chain couples TRBV18 to TRBJ1-1; D is possibly TRBD1 (6 bases). Deletions cut 6 bases from V and 5 bases from J, with 22 bases between. The CDR3 loop spans 16 amino acids. Germline CDR1 KGHSH, CDR2 LQKENI. CDR3 protein: CASSSQGMGSNTEAFF. For the CDR3, the DNA is TGTGCCAGCTCCTCCCAGGGGATGGGGTCGAATACTGAAGCTTTCTTT.

This clone was counted only a few times. The rearrangement uses TRBV5-1 and TRBJ2-1, with TRBD2 matching over 10 bases. The CDR3 length is 19 residues. Per the germline V gene, CDR1 is SGHRS and CDR2 is YFSETQ. V was clipped by 0 bases and J by 0 bases; unmatched bases: 9. The CDR3 loop is CASSLGLAGAKSSYNEQFF. CDR3 DNA: TGCGCCAGCAGCTTGGGCCTAGCGGGGGCCAAAAGCTCCTACAATGAGCAGTTCTTC.

This rearrangement joins TRBV7-2 to TRBJ1-2; D perhaps matches TRBD1 (5 bases). The V end lost 5 bases, the J end lost 6 bases, and 16 bases lay between the germline ends. Germline values: CDR1 SGHTA, CDR2 FQGNSA. The CDR3 loop spans 14 amino acids. In nucleotides, the CDR3 is TGTGCCAGCAGCCCGCGGGACCGGACGAATGGCTACACCTTC. This gives the protein CASSPRDRTNGYTF.

This rearrangement joins TRBV7-8 to TRBJ2-5; D perhaps matches TRBD1 (6 bases). With 5 bases removed from V and 6 bases from J, the gap between germline ends came to 13 bases. Germline CDR1 SGHVS, CDR2 FQNEAQ. The CDR3 extends over 13 amino acids. CDR3 sequence (DNA): TGTGCCAGCAGCAGTGGACAGCAACAGACCCAGTACTTC. This translates into CASSSGQQQTQYF.

This clone was counted between two and nine times. The J gene is TRBJ2-1, the V gene TRBV13, with D possibly TRBD2 on 6 matching bases. The CDR3 is 17 residues long. V dropped 6 bases and J dropped 0 bases, with 18 bases sitting between them. The germline gives CDR1 PRHDT, CDR2 FYEKMQ (reference sequence). The CDR3 nucleotides are TGTGCCAGCAGGGGGGGTGGGCCCCCGAGCTCCTACAATGAGCAGTTCTTC. This encodes CASRGGGPPSSYNEQFF.

The chain couples TRBV15 to TRBJ2-5; TRBD1 agrees at 7 bases. CDR3 length: 15 residues. The V and J ends lost 1 base and 5 bases, in that order; junction bases with no gene match: 7. CDR1 LNHNV and CDR2 YYDKDF come from the germline V gene (reference sequence). DNA of the CDR3: TGTGCCACCAGCAGAGGACAGGGCGGTCGGGAGACCCAGTACTTC. It yields the protein CATSRGQGGRETQYF. Full variable domain (rest looked up from reference TRBV15 and TRBJ2-5): DAMVIQNPRYQVTQFGKPVTLSCSQTLNHNVMYWYQQKSSQAPKLLFHYYDKDFNNEADTPDNFQSRRPNTSFCFLDIRSPGLGDTAMYLCATSRGQGGRETQYFGPGTRLLVL.

This rearrangement joins TRBV29-1 to TRBJ2-3; 7 nucleotides match TRBD1. The V gene end was trimmed by 7 bases and the J gene end by 4 bases; junction bases not matched to a gene: 8. This CDR3 is 13 amino acids long. CDR1 SQVTM and CDR2 ANQGSEA come from the germline V gene. The chain's CDR3 is CSAILQGPDTQYF. DNA of the CDR3: TGCAGCGCTATCCTACAGGGGCCAGATACGCAGTATTTT.

The gene calls are TRBV3-1 (or the pseudogene TRBV3-2) and TRBJ1-3; 7 positions match TRBD1. The V gene's germline CDR1 is LGHDT and CDR2 YNNKEL (reference sequence). The CDR3 is 13 residues long. V was clipped by 5 bases and J by 5 bases; unmatched bases: 3. The DNA of the CDR3 is TGTGCCAGCAGCTGGGACAGCAGAAACACCATATATTTT. This codes for CASSWDSRNTIYF.

This rearrangement joins TRBV29-1 to TRBJ2-7, with 9 bases identical to TRBD1. CDR1 is SQVTM and CDR2 is ANQGSEA in the germline V gene. The CDR3 sequence is 13 residues long. J was trimmed by 3 bases and V by 6 bases; bases with no gene match: 6. The CDR3 is CSVRRTGDYEQYF. DNA for the CDR3: TGCAGCGTCCGAAGGACAGGGGACTACGAGCAGTACTTC.

The gene calls are TRBV9 and TRBJ2-7, with D tentatively TRBD2 (6 bases). The length of the CDR3 is 16 residues. CDR1 is SGDLS, CDR2 YYNGEE, per germline. The germline V and J ends were trimmed by 2 bases and 2 bases, with 17 bases remaining between them. CDR3 sequence: CASSVGGNSVPYEQYF. Here the CDR3 DNA reads TGTGCCAGCAGCGTTGGGGGGAACTCGGTACCCTACGAGCAGTACTTC.

This clone was observed many times. The rearrangement links TRBV4-1 to TRBJ1-5; a weak D match, TRBD1 (6 bases). The CDR3 totals 15 residues. Germline V CDR1 and CDR2: MGHRA, YSYEKL. Trimming took 3 bases from V and 4 from J, leaving 13 bases between them. CDR3 bases: TGCGCCAGCAGCCACGCCGGGACATTTAATCAGCCCCAGCATTTT. Translated, it gives CASSHAGTFNQPQHF.

The V call is TRBV19, the J call TRBJ2-4, with D unresolved. The V end was cut by 3 bases, the J end by 3 bases, with 9 bases between. Germline V gives CDR1 LNHDA, CDR2 SQIVND (reference sequence). This CDR3 is built from 14 residues. CDR3: CASSIGQSKNIQYF. Here the CDR3 DNA reads TGTGCCAGTAGTATTGGGCAAAGCAAAAACATTCAGTACTTC.

The CDR3 DNA is TGCGCCAGCAGCCAAGGCGGTCTAGCGACTCGGTACTTC. Translated, it gives CASSQGGLATRYF. The rearrangement links TRBV4-1 to TRBJ2-7; D perhaps matches TRBD2 (6 bases). V gave up 1 base and J gave up 12 bases, with 16 bases separating them. Germline CDR1 is MGHRA and CDR2 is YSYEKL. This CDR3 is 13 amino acids long.

The V gene is TRBV11-3, the J gene TRBJ2-5, with 11 nucleotides matching TRBD1. Trimming cost V 3 bases and J 9 bases; bases outside gene matches: 3. CDR1 and CDR2 from the germline V gene are SGHNT and YENEEA. This CDR3 comprises 13 residues. CDR3 loop: CASSLGQGGSQYF. CDR3 bases: TGTGCCAGCAGCTTGGGACAGGGGGGGTCCCAGTACTTC.

The V and J genes are TRBV28 and TRBJ1-6; D gene uncertain. CDR3 length: 15 residues. Germline CDR1 MDHEN, CDR2 SYDVKM. V lost 2 bases to trimming and J lost 4 bases, with 9 bases between them. The CDR3 nucleotides are TGTGCCAGCAGTTTAGACTCAGTGTATAATTCACCCCTCCACTTT. Residues: CASSLDSVYNSPLHF. Looking up the rest from reference TRBV28 and TRBJ1-6 gives the full variable domain: DVKVTQSSRYLVKRTGEKVFLECVQDMDHENMFWYRQDPGLGLRLIYFSYDVKMKEKGDIPEGYSVSREKKERFSLILESASTNQTSMYLCASSLDSVYNSPLHFGNGTRLTVT.

The chain uses TRBV28 and TRBJ2-6; weak D call: TRBD2 (5 bases). V dropped 5 bases and J dropped 0 bases, with 20 bases sitting between them. The CDR3 is 19 amino acids. Germline V gives CDR1 MDHEN, CDR2 SYDVKM. CDR3 in amino acids: CASSRPRGRFHSGANVLTF. CDR3 DNA sequence: TGTGCCAGCAGTCGACCTCGGGGAAGGTTTCACTCTGGGGCCAACGTCCTGACTTTC. The entire variable domain, with the rest obtained from reference TRBV28 and TRBJ2-6, is as follows: DVKVTQSSRYLVKRTGEKVFLECVQDMDHENMFWYRQDPGLGLRLIYFSYDVKMKEKGDIPEGYSVSREKKERFSLILESASTNQTSMYLCASSRPRGRFHSGANVLTFGAGSRLTVL.